A selection of T cell receptor beta chains follows, all from one sample in a study of blood T cell repertoires in COVID-19. Profiled with immunoSEQ multiplex PCR; TCRdb holds only in-frame clones, not every one. The sample shows some 150,000 clones, 80% to 90% of them seen only once. The specimen was peripheral blood. Receptors originate from a woman aged 50 to 65 with acute or convalescent COVID-19. Both conserved end residues are part of each CDR3. Fields, in order: D gene, V gene, J gene, clone size, CDR3 DNA, CDR3 protein. The D gene is left open where the match is weak. Rows may omit the clone size; those that give it use once, few, many or a size class.

D gene: TRBD1; V gene: TRBV11-1; J gene: TRBJ2-7; clone size: -; CDR3 DNA: TGTGCCAGCGGCGGACAGGGCTACGAGCAGTACTTC; CDR3 protein: CASGGQGYEQYF
D gene: TRBD2; V gene: TRBV6-5; J gene: TRBJ2-7; clone size: many; CDR3 DNA: TGTGCCAGCAGCCTAGCGGGAGTGGGAGGGGAGCAGTACTTC; CDR3 protein: CASSLAGVGGEQYF
D gene: -; V gene: TRBV19; J gene: TRBJ1-4; clone size: -; CDR3 DNA: TGTGCCAGTAGTAACTTATGGACAGTAACTAATGAAAAACTGTTTTTT; CDR3 protein: CASSNLWTVTNEKLFF
D gene: TRBD1; V gene: TRBV7-2; J gene: TRBJ1-6; clone size: -; CDR3 DNA: TGTGCCAGCAGCTTAGACAGGGGCCCAAGTGGGGGGAATTCACCCCTCCACTTT; CDR3 protein: CASSLDRGPSGGNSPLHF
D gene: -; V gene: TRBV5-1; J gene: TRBJ2-5; clone size: -; CDR3 DNA: TGCGCCAGCAGCTTGGAACTGTCAGAGACCCAGTACTTC; CDR3 protein: CASSLELSETQYF
D gene: -; V gene: TRBV6-5; J gene: TRBJ2-4; clone size: few; CDR3 DNA: TGTGCCAGCAGCGCCGGTTACGCCAAAAACATTCAGTACTTC; CDR3 protein: CASSAGYAKNIQYF
D gene: TRBD1; V gene: TRBV12-3/TRBV12-4; J gene: TRBJ2-7; clone size: few; CDR3 DNA: TGTGCCAGCAGCCGACAGGGGACCTACGAGCAGTACTTC; CDR3 protein: CASSRQGTYEQYF
D gene: TRBD1; V gene: TRBV7-2; J gene: TRBJ2-7; clone size: -; CDR3 DNA: TGTGCCAGCAGCTTAGTTTATACAGGGGGTACCTACGAGCAGTACTTC; CDR3 protein: CASSLVYTGGTYEQYF
D gene: TRBD2; V gene: TRBV7-9; J gene: TRBJ2-3; clone size: -; CDR3 DNA: TGTGCCAGCAGTCTGTCCGCGGGAGGGATATCGGATACGCAGTATTTT; CDR3 protein: CASSLSAGGISDTQYF
D gene: -; V gene: TRBV19; J gene: TRBJ1-2; clone size: -; CDR3 DNA: TGTGCCAGTAGTATGCGACAGAACTATGGCTACACCTTC; CDR3 protein: CASSMRQNYGYTF
D gene: -; V gene: TRBV12-3/TRBV12-4; J gene: TRBJ2-1; clone size: once; CDR3 DNA: TGTGCCAGCAGACAGTACAATGAGCAGTTCTTC; CDR3 protein: CASRQYNEQFF
D gene: TRBD1; V gene: TRBV19; J gene: TRBJ1-2; clone size: -; CDR3 DNA: TGTGCCAGCAAAGAGGGACAGAACTATGGCTACACCTTC; CDR3 protein: CASKEGQNYGYTF
D gene: TRBD1; V gene: TRBV10-3; J gene: TRBJ1-2; clone size: -; CDR3 DNA: TGTGCCATCAGCGCGGACAGGGGATATGGCTACACCTTC; CDR3 protein: CAISADRGYGYTF
D gene: -; V gene: TRBV6-2/TRBV6-3; J gene: TRBJ2-7; clone size: few; CDR3 DNA: TGTGCCAGCAGTTCTAGACCCTACGAGCAGTACTTC; CDR3 protein: CASSSRPYEQYF
D gene: -; V gene: TRBV6-5; J gene: TRBJ1-1; clone size: -; CDR3 DNA: TGTGCCAGCAGTTACTCCGGCAGGGGAGTCGAAGCTTTCTTT; CDR3 protein: CASSYSGRGVEAFF
D gene: TRBD1; V gene: TRBV28; J gene: TRBJ1-1; clone size: -; CDR3 DNA: TGTGCCAGCAGGGCAAGGACAGGGGGGCACATGAACACTGAAGCTTTCTTT; CDR3 protein: CASRARTGGHMNTEAFF
D gene: -; V gene: TRBV7-3; J gene: TRBJ2-7; clone size: few; CDR3 DNA: TGTGCCAGCAGCTTAATGTCTAGCGAGATCGACGAGCAGTACTTC; CDR3 protein: CASSLMSSEIDEQYF
D gene: TRBD2; V gene: TRBV2; J gene: TRBJ2-2; clone size: -; CDR3 DNA: TGTGCCAGCAGTGGTCCAGCGGGGGGCGGGGAGCTGTTTTTT; CDR3 protein: CASSGPAGGGELFF
D gene: TRBD2; V gene: TRBV5-4; J gene: TRBJ2-3; clone size: -; CDR3 DNA: TGTGCCAGCAGCTTGGGTGGACTAGCGAAAGATACGCAGTATTTT; CDR3 protein: CASSLGGLAKDTQYF
D gene: -; V gene: TRBV5-1; J gene: TRBJ2-1; clone size: -; CDR3 DNA: TGCGCCAGCAGCTTGGTAGATTACAATGAGCAGTTCTTC; CDR3 protein: CASSLVDYNEQFF
D gene: -; V gene: TRBV2; J gene: TRBJ2-7; clone size: -; CDR3 DNA: TGTGCCAGCAGCTCACTTTCTAGACAGTCTAGCTCCTACGAGCAGTACTTC; CDR3 protein: CASSSLSRQSSSYEQYF
D gene: -; V gene: TRBV6-1; J gene: TRBJ1-6; clone size: -; CDR3 DNA: TGTGCCAGCAGTGAGAGAGGGTGGACGGAGAGGGATTCACCCCTCCACTTT; CDR3 protein: CASSERGWTERDSPLHF
D gene: -; V gene: TRBV5-6; J gene: TRBJ2-1; clone size: medium-sized; CDR3 DNA: TGTGCCAGCAGCTGGGACTCCGTCGAGGATGAGCAGTTCTTC; CDR3 protein: CASSWDSVEDEQFF
D gene: -; V gene: TRBV5-5; J gene: TRBJ2-3; clone size: once; CDR3 DNA: TGTGCCAGCAGCTTGGCCGATCGATGGGCCCCAGATACGCAGTATTTT; CDR3 protein: CASSLADRWAPDTQYF
D gene: TRBD1; V gene: TRBV2; J gene: TRBJ2-1; clone size: -; CDR3 DNA: TGTGCCAGCAGTGACCAGACAGGGCTGGGGAATGAGCAGTTCTTC; CDR3 protein: CASSDQTGLGNEQFF
D gene: TRBD1; V gene: TRBV10-2; J gene: TRBJ1-1; clone size: -; CDR3 DNA: TGCGCCAGCAGTTCGTACAGGGGGATAGTGACTGAAGCTTTCTTT; CDR3 protein: CASSSYRGIVTEAFF
D gene: -; V gene: TRBV6-2/TRBV6-3; J gene: TRBJ1-1; clone size: few; CDR3 DNA: TGTGCCAGCAGTAGCAACAGGCAAAATGAAGCTTTCTTT; CDR3 protein: CASSSNRQNEAFF
D gene: -; V gene: TRBV27; J gene: TRBJ1-1; clone size: -; CDR3 DNA: TGTGCCAGCAGTTATAAGGGGGAGACTGAAGCTTTCTTT; CDR3 protein: CASSYKGETEAFF
D gene: TRBD2; V gene: TRBV5-1; J gene: TRBJ2-3; clone size: -; CDR3 DNA: TGCGCCAGCAGTCGGGGGGGCACAGATACGCAGTATTTT; CDR3 protein: CASSRGGTDTQYF
D gene: -; V gene: TRBV5-1; J gene: TRBJ2-4; clone size: -; CDR3 DNA: TGCGCCAGCAGTCTACAAGGGAGCTCAGGACTAAACATTCAGTACTTC; CDR3 protein: CASSLQGSSGLNIQYF
D gene: TRBD1; V gene: TRBV18; J gene: TRBJ1-2; clone size: once; CDR3 DNA: TGTGCCAGCTCACCACGAACAGGGGAGAGCTATGGCTACACCTTC; CDR3 protein: CASSPRTGESYGYTF
D gene: -; V gene: TRBV5-1; J gene: TRBJ2-1; clone size: -; CDR3 DNA: TGCGCCAGCAGCCTCGGGGGGCGGGTGAGCTCCTACAATGAGCAGTTCTTC; CDR3 protein: CASSLGGRVSSYNEQFF
D gene: -; V gene: TRBV5-1; J gene: TRBJ1-5; clone size: -; CDR3 DNA: TGCGCCAGCAGCTTCACACCGACAGGAGACAATCAGCCCCAGCATTTT; CDR3 protein: CASSFTPTGDNQPQHF
D gene: -; V gene: TRBV7-2; J gene: TRBJ2-1; clone size: -; CDR3 DNA: TGTGCCAGCAGCCCACGAGGGTCTTTCAATGAGCAGTTCTTC; CDR3 protein: CASSPRGSFNEQFF
D gene: TRBD1; V gene: TRBV19; J gene: TRBJ1-3; clone size: -; CDR3 DNA: TGTGCCAGTAGTATACGCGGCCAGGGGGGTCTCTCTGGAAACACCATATATTTT; CDR3 protein: CASSIRGQGGLSGNTIYF
D gene: TRBD2; V gene: TRBV6-4; J gene: TRBJ2-2; clone size: -; CDR3 DNA: TGTGCCAGCAGCCCCCGATTGGGCGGGGGGCCCGGCACCGGGGAGCTGTTTTTT; CDR3 protein: CASSPRLGGGPGTGELFF
D gene: -; V gene: TRBV3-1/TRBV3-2; J gene: TRBJ2-3; clone size: once; CDR3 DNA: TGTGCCAGCAGCCATGGAACAGGGTCGACAGATACGCAGTATTTT; CDR3 protein: CASSHGTGSTDTQYF
D gene: TRBD1; V gene: TRBV7-3; J gene: TRBJ1-1; clone size: -; CDR3 DNA: TGTGCCAGCAGTAGGACAGGGGCTCAAACTGAAGCTTTCTTT; CDR3 protein: CASSRTGAQTEAFF
D gene: -; V gene: TRBV5-1; J gene: TRBJ1-1; clone size: once; CDR3 DNA: TGCGCCAGCAGCTTGGAGTCGGCGGGGAACACTGAAGCTTTCTTT; CDR3 protein: CASSLESAGNTEAFF
D gene: TRBD1; V gene: TRBV2; J gene: TRBJ1-5; clone size: -; CDR3 DNA: TGTGCCAGCAGTGGGACAGGAAACAATCAGCCCCAGCATTTT; CDR3 protein: CASSGTGNNQPQHF
D gene: -; V gene: TRBV6-2/TRBV6-3; J gene: TRBJ1-6; clone size: -; CDR3 DNA: TGTGCCAGCAGTCAAAAGGACACGAATAGGTCACCCCTCCACTTT; CDR3 protein: CASSQKDTNRSPLHF
D gene: TRBD2; V gene: TRBV27; J gene: TRBJ2-1; clone size: -; CDR3 DNA: TGTGCCAGCAGTTTGGGACTAGCGGGAGTCGATGAGCAGTTCTTC; CDR3 protein: CASSLGLAGVDEQFF
D gene: -; V gene: TRBV7-2; J gene: TRBJ2-5; clone size: few; CDR3 DNA: TGTGCCAGCAGCTCCCCCTTGGGAGCGCGATCTGGAGAGACCCAGTACTTC; CDR3 protein: CASSSPLGARSGETQYF
D gene: -; V gene: TRBV18; J gene: TRBJ1-2; clone size: -; CDR3 DNA: TGTGCCAGCTCAACGGTGGGGGGGAAGGCCATCATCTTC; CDR3 protein: CASSTVGGKAIIF
D gene: TRBD2; V gene: TRBV28; J gene: TRBJ2-7; clone size: few; CDR3 DNA: TGTGCCAGCAGCGCAATGACTAGCGCTAGCTCCTACGAGCAGTACTTC; CDR3 protein: CASSAMTSASSYEQYF
D gene: TRBD2; V gene: TRBV9; J gene: TRBJ2-1; clone size: -; CDR3 DNA: TGTGCCAGCAGCGGACTAGCGGCATCCTACAATGAGCAGTTCTTC; CDR3 protein: CASSGLAASYNEQFF
D gene: -; V gene: TRBV19; J gene: TRBJ1-5; clone size: -; CDR3 DNA: TGTGCCCGTTATCGTCATCAGCCCCAGCATTTT; CDR3 protein: CARYRHQPQHF
D gene: -; V gene: TRBV5-6; J gene: TRBJ1-3; clone size: -; CDR3 DNA: TGTGCCAGCAGTTACAGAGAAGTAATTGGAAACACCATATATTTT; CDR3 protein: CASSYREVIGNTIYF
D gene: -; V gene: TRBV5-8; J gene: TRBJ2-2; clone size: -; CDR3 DNA: TGTGCCAGCAGCTTGTCCAGGAACACCGGGGAGCTGTTTTTT; CDR3 protein: CASSLSRNTGELFF
D gene: TRBD1; V gene: TRBV28; J gene: TRBJ1-2; clone size: few; CDR3 DNA: TGTGCCAGCAGCAGTACAGGGGTTCGGGGCTACACCTTC; CDR3 protein: CASSSTGVRGYTF
D gene: -; V gene: TRBV7-2; J gene: TRBJ2-1; clone size: -; CDR3 DNA: TGTGCCAGCAGCTTAGCGAGCGGCTACAATGAGCAGTTCTTC; CDR3 protein: CASSLASGYNEQFF
D gene: -; V gene: TRBV19; J gene: TRBJ1-2; clone size: few; CDR3 DNA: TGTGCCAGTAGTCTCGGGACAATCTATGGCTACACCTTC; CDR3 protein: CASSLGTIYGYTF
D gene: -; V gene: TRBV5-5; J gene: TRBJ2-7; clone size: -; CDR3 DNA: TGTGCCAGCAGCCTAAGTCCGACAGGTTCTGCCTACGAGCAGTACTTC; CDR3 protein: CASSLSPTGSAYEQYF
D gene: TRBD1; V gene: TRBV11-2; J gene: TRBJ2-2; clone size: -; CDR3 DNA: TGTGCCAGCAGCCGACAGGGTTCGAACACCGGGGAGCTGTTTTTT; CDR3 protein: CASSRQGSNTGELFF
D gene: -; V gene: TRBV30; J gene: TRBJ2-1; clone size: -; CDR3 DNA: TGTGCCTGGAGTCAAGGACTCTACAATGAGCAGTTCTTC; CDR3 protein: CAWSQGLYNEQFF
D gene: TRBD1; V gene: TRBV7-9; J gene: TRBJ2-7; clone size: -; CDR3 DNA: TGTGCCAGCAGCTTGAATGGACAGGTCGCCTACGAGCAGTACTTC; CDR3 protein: CASSLNGQVAYEQYF
D gene: -; V gene: TRBV7-2; J gene: TRBJ2-7; clone size: once; CDR3 DNA: TGTGCCAGCAGTTTCCGGGACTCCCTCCCCGACGAGCAGTACTTC; CDR3 protein: CASSFRDSLPDEQYF
D gene: TRBD1; V gene: TRBV28; J gene: TRBJ2-7; clone size: -; CDR3 DNA: TGTGCCAGCAGTTTTTTCAGTACAGGGGCCATCTCCTACGAGCAGTACTTC; CDR3 protein: CASSFFSTGAISYEQYF
D gene: -; V gene: TRBV5-8; J gene: TRBJ1-5; clone size: -; CDR3 DNA: TGTGCCAGCAGCTTAGGACAGATCCTTAGCAATCAGCCCCAGCATTTT; CDR3 protein: CASSLGQILSNQPQHF
D gene: -; V gene: TRBV3-1/TRBV3-2; J gene: TRBJ1-1; clone size: -; CDR3 DNA: TGTGCCAGCAGCCAACCAGGGCCGAACACTGAAGCTTTCTTT; CDR3 protein: CASSQPGPNTEAFF